This TCR beta chain emerged from a study of shared clonotypes between healthy human individuals. Study overall: For every donor, three CD4 naive, three CD4 memory, two CD8 naive and one CD8 memory plates were used. Notes on the study in general: All-four-donor shared clonotypes had higher generation probabilities than non-shared clonotypes did. Sampling covered nothing but blood. Tissue TCR repertoires likely differ from those found in blood. The sharing of 4.5% to 6.5% of naive CD4 clonotypes was seen across a handful of donors.

Here immunoSEQ multiplex PCR was the method, and the copy in TCRdb shows in-frame clones only, minus some. The sample shows some 1 million clones, more than 65% of them seen only once. In germline, CDR1 is SQVTM, CDR2 ANQGSEA. V lost 7 bases, J lost 8 bases, and 17 bases lay in between. The CDR3 is 13 amino acids. Points on this clone: Its antigen is still unknown.

The clonotype originates from a young man in good health. The chain is built from TRBV29-1 and TRBJ1-4, with D possibly matching TRBD1 (6 bases). Sequenced input: memory CD4+ T cells sorted from blood. Regarding subset: CD45RA-negative fraction. The CDR3 DNA is TGCAGCGCTGGCAGCAGTACAGGGGAAAAACTGTTTTTT. This translates into CSAGSSTGEKLFF.